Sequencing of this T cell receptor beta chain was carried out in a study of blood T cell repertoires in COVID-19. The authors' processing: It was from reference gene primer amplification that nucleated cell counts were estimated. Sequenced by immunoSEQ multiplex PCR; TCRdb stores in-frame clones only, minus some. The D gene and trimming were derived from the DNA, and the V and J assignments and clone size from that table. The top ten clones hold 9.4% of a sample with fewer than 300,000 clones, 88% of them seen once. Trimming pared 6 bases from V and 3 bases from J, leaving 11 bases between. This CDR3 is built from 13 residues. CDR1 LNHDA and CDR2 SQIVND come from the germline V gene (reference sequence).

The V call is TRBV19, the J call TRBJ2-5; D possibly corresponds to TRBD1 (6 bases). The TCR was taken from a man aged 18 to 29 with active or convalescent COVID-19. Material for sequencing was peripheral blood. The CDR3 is CASRNRTEETQYF. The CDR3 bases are TGTGCCAGTAGGAACCGGACAGAAGAGACCCAGTACTTC.